This entry concerns a single T cell receptor beta chain. Its antigen is not identified. The germline V gene encodes CDR1 MNHNY and CDR2 SVGAGI (reference sequence). The CDR3 is 15 amino acids. V lost 2 bases to trimming and J lost 4 bases; unmatched junction nucleotides: 6. Sequencing was performed with immunoSEQ multiplex PCR; in TCRdb, only in-frame clones are kept and a portion is missing. The sample lists more than 30,000 clones; about nine tenths were seen once. This sample is part of a study of PD-L1 blockade in urothelial cancer. Study context: Median T cell yield from blood was roughly 140,000. General study points: Tumor-associated clones in blood expanded more at 3 weeks in durable-benefit patients.

The receptor was isolated from a man aged 50 to 60 with urothelial cancer. This material consisted of PBMCs, taken around atezolizumab (anti-PD-L1) treatment. This chain connects TRBV6-6 to TRBJ2-7; 9 bases line up with TRBD1. The CDR3 loop reads CASSYHSDRGYEQYF. The DNA of the CDR3 is TGTGCCAGCAGTTACCACTCGGACAGGGGTTACGAGCAGTACTTC.